The sequence of this T cell receptor beta chain was determined in a study of long-term antiretroviral therapy in people with HIV. The assay used was immunoSEQ (version v3.0), run at survey level. Clones were sequenced by immunoSEQ multiplex PCR, and TCRdb holds only the in-frame ones, with some missing. Of 15,000 to 20,000 clones listed, roughly 79% are singletons. V was clipped by 7 bases and J by 3 bases; unmatched bases: 8. Germline values: CDR1 SQVTM, CDR2 ANQGSEA. The CDR3 is 13 residues long. The sequence derives from a woman aged 40 to 50 with HIV. V is TRBV29-1 and J is TRBJ1-1, with 7 nucleotides matching TRBD1. Sequencing used unsorted PBMCs, obtained 2.3 years after starting antiretroviral therapy. CDR3 residues: CSARTGWDTEAFF. CDR3 in DNA: TGCAGCGCAAGGACAGGATGGGACACTGAAGCTTTCTTT.